Listed here are 5 T cell receptor beta chains from one sample, sequenced in a study of CD4 T cells in relation to SARS-CoV-2 and coronaviruses. CD4+ T cells from unexposed donors were obtained before the COVID-19 pandemic (2011-2018). The cells were cultured for about ten days before CD4+ T cells were isolated. Measured with immunoSEQ multiplex PCR; TCRdb has only the in-frame clones, and not every one. Of 16,000 or so clones listed, roughly 80% are singletons. No cognate antigen is known for these TCRs. Sequenced material: CD4+ T cells from PBMCs, cultured in vitro. Receptor source: a human donor in good health.

The chain joins TRBV7-8 to TRBJ1-5, with TRBD1 as a possible D gene (5 bases). Germline CDR1 and CDR2: SGHVS and FQNEAQ. The V gene lost 5 bases and the J gene lost 1 base, with 9 bases spanning the gap. CDR3 length equals 14 residues. The CDR3: CASSVEGSNQPQHF. The CDR3 DNA follows: TGTGCCAGCAGCGTTGAGGGGAGCAATCAGCCCCAGCATTTT.

CDR3 bases: TGCGCCAGCAGCTGGACTAGCGGATACAATGAGCAGTTCTTC. It is translated as CASSWTSGYNEQFF. The genes are TRBV10-1 and TRBJ2-1; 10 bases map to TRBD2. The CDR3 has 14 residues. Germline CDR1 is WNHNN and CDR2 is SYGVQD (reference sequence). V was pared by 6 bases and J by 4 bases, with 3 bases of the junction left unmatched.

The sample holds a few counts of this clone. V usage is TRBV5-4 and J usage is TRBJ2-7; D is unresolved. Deletions cut 4 bases from V and 1 base from J, with 9 bases between. This CDR3 is 13 amino acids long. Germline V gene lookup returns CDR1 SGHNT and CDR2 YYREEE (reference sequence). CDR3: CASSADVSYEQYF. The CDR3 DNA reads as TGTGCCAGCAGCGCGGACGTTTCCTACGAGCAGTACTTC.

The gene calls are TRBV2 and TRBJ1-2, with a possible D match to TRBD1 (5 bases). This CDR3 has 14 residues. Germline V lookup: CDR1 SNHLY, CDR2 FYNNEI. V gave up 5 bases and J gave up 0 bases, with 10 bases separating them. CDR3 DNA sequence: TGTGCCAGCAGTAACAGGAGAACTAACTATGGCTACACCTTC. Protein: CASSNRRTNYGYTF.

CDR3 DNA sequence: TGTGCCAGCAGCTCGGGACAGCACAATCAGCCCCAGCATTTT. This translates into CASSSGQHNQPQHF. The chain employs TRBV6-5 and TRBJ1-5; 7 nucleotides line up with TRBD1. The CDR3 runs to 14 residues. In germline, CDR1 is MNHEY, CDR2 SVGAGI. The trim removed 6 bases at V and 3 bases at J, leaving 5 bases unmatched.